This is a list of T cell receptor beta chains from one sample in a study of shared clonotypes between healthy human individuals. Clones were read by immunoSEQ multiplex PCR, and TCRdb kept only the in-frame ones, dropping some. Found here are 730,000 or so clones, approximately 79% of them singletons; the top ten hold about 2%. The sample comprised memory CD4+ T cells sorted from blood. The receptors were sampled from a woman younger than 45 in good health. CDR3s include the opening cysteine and the closing phenylalanine or tryptophan. The D gene is left open where the match is weak. Clone size is given for some rows only: seen once, a few or many times, or a class if the clone is expanded.

j_call: TRBJ2-1; clone_size: NA; d_call: NA; v_call: TRBV7-6; cdr3_aa: CASSLAPGPNNEQFF; cdr3_nt: TGTGCCAGCAGCTTAGCGCCGGGCCCCAACAATGAGCAGTTCTTC
j_call: TRBJ1-2; clone_size: NA; d_call: NA; v_call: TRBV6-5; cdr3_aa: CASSYSFEGGLYGYTF; cdr3_nt: TGTGCCAGCAGTTACTCGTTCGAGGGCGGACTCTATGGCTACACCTTC
j_call: TRBJ2-6; clone_size: NA; d_call: NA; v_call: TRBV18; cdr3_aa: CASSQGKGANVLTF; cdr3_nt: TGTGCCAGCTCGCAGGGGAAAGGGGCCAACGTCCTGACTTTC
j_call: TRBJ1-2; clone_size: NA; d_call: NA; v_call: TRBV30; cdr3_aa: CAWSVRSNYGYTF; cdr3_nt: TGTGCCTGGAGTGTCCGTTCTAACTATGGCTACACCTTC
j_call: TRBJ2-2; clone_size: NA; d_call: TRBD2; v_call: TRBV7-6; cdr3_aa: CASSPGRGEIRPGELFF; cdr3_nt: TGTGCCAGCAGCCCAGGACGGGGGGAGATTCGACCCGGGGAGCTGTTTTTT
j_call: TRBJ2-5; clone_size: NA; d_call: TRBD2; v_call: TRBV27; cdr3_aa: CASSAYRGEQYF; cdr3_nt: TGTGCCAGCAGCGCCTACCGGGGGGAGCAGTACTTC
j_call: TRBJ1-5; clone_size: NA; d_call: TRBD1; v_call: TRBV19; cdr3_aa: CASSTGQSHQPQHF; cdr3_nt: TGTGCCAGTAGTACGGGACAGTCCCATCAGCCCCAGCATTTT
j_call: TRBJ1-1; clone_size: few; d_call: NA; v_call: TRBV19; cdr3_aa: CASSFQVSTEAFF; cdr3_nt: TGTGCCAGTAGTTTCCAGGTGAGCACTGAAGCTTTCTTT
j_call: TRBJ2-2; clone_size: NA; d_call: NA; v_call: TRBV5-8; cdr3_aa: CASSLGFSGANTGELFF; cdr3_nt: TGTGCCAGCAGCTTGGGGTTTAGCGGAGCGAACACCGGGGAGCTGTTTTTT
j_call: TRBJ2-5; clone_size: many; d_call: TRBD1; v_call: TRBV5-1; cdr3_aa: CASSLRLRQGLATQYF; cdr3_nt: TGCGCCAGCAGCCTAAGACTCCGACAGGGATTAGCGACCCAGTACTTC
j_call: TRBJ2-3; clone_size: NA; d_call: NA; v_call: TRBV10-3; cdr3_aa: CAISDLARDTDTQYF; cdr3_nt: TGTGCCATCAGTGACCTAGCGAGAGACACAGATACGCAGTATTTT
j_call: TRBJ2-1; clone_size: NA; d_call: TRBD2; v_call: TRBV5-1; cdr3_aa: CASSLELAGAVEQFF; cdr3_nt: TGCGCCAGCAGCTTGGAACTAGCGGGAGCTGTTGAGCAGTTCTTC
j_call: TRBJ2-1; clone_size: NA; d_call: TRBD2; v_call: TRBV4-1; cdr3_aa: CASSPRAGGYNEQFF; cdr3_nt: TGCGCCAGCAGCCCGCGGGCGGGAGGGTACAATGAGCAGTTCTTC
j_call: TRBJ1-4; clone_size: NA; d_call: NA; v_call: TRBV6-6; cdr3_aa: CASTVGHRGGKLFF; cdr3_nt: TGTGCCAGCACCGTGGGACACCGGGGGGGGAAACTGTTTTTT
j_call: TRBJ2-3; clone_size: once; d_call: TRBD2; v_call: TRBV2; cdr3_aa: CASSSGTRADTQYF; cdr3_nt: TGTGCCAGCAGCTCCGGGACTAGGGCAGATACGCAGTATTTT
j_call: TRBJ2-5; clone_size: NA; d_call: NA; v_call: TRBV18; cdr3_aa: CASSPPGPISETQYF; cdr3_nt: TGTGCCAGCTCACCACCGGGCCCGATTTCGGAGACCCAGTACTTC
j_call: TRBJ2-7; clone_size: NA; d_call: TRBD1; v_call: TRBV28; cdr3_aa: CASSRTSGTGAYEQYF; cdr3_nt: TGTGCCAGCAGCAGAACCTCCGGGACAGGGGCCTACGAGCAGTACTTC
j_call: TRBJ2-3; clone_size: NA; d_call: TRBD2; v_call: TRBV25-1; cdr3_aa: CASSGASGGPALDTQYF; cdr3_nt: TGTGCCAGCAGTGGGGCGTCGGGAGGGCCGGCTCTGGATACGCAGTATTTT
j_call: TRBJ2-6; clone_size: NA; d_call: NA; v_call: TRBV5-1; cdr3_aa: CASSLVTTSGANVLTF; cdr3_nt: TGCGCCAGCAGCTTGGTTACGACGTCTGGGGCCAACGTCCTGACTTTC
j_call: TRBJ2-7; clone_size: NA; d_call: NA; v_call: TRBV5-1; cdr3_aa: CASSGTQVTYEQYF; cdr3_nt: TGCGCCAGCAGCGGAACCCAGGTGACCTACGAGCAGTACTTC
j_call: TRBJ2-1; clone_size: NA; d_call: NA; v_call: TRBV5-1; cdr3_aa: CASSLDSVYYNEQFF; cdr3_nt: TGCGCCAGCAGCTTGGACAGCGTTTACTACAATGAGCAGTTCTTC
j_call: TRBJ2-3; clone_size: NA; d_call: TRBD2; v_call: TRBV6-5; cdr3_aa: CASSQVRDYTDTQYF; cdr3_nt: TGTGCCAGCAGCCAAGTCCGGGACTACACAGATACGCAGTATTTT
j_call: TRBJ1-1; clone_size: NA; d_call: TRBD1; v_call: TRBV27; cdr3_aa: CASTRMGQSDTEAFF; cdr3_nt: TGTGCCAGCACTCGAATGGGACAGAGCGACACTGAAGCTTTCTTT
j_call: TRBJ2-2; clone_size: NA; d_call: NA; v_call: TRBV5-8; cdr3_aa: CASSFRLAGELFF; cdr3_nt: TGTGCCAGCAGCTTCCGACTAGCCGGGGAGCTGTTTTTT
j_call: TRBJ2-7; clone_size: NA; d_call: TRBD2; v_call: TRBV28; cdr3_aa: CASSPRGYSGIYEQYF; cdr3_nt: TGTGCCAGCAGCCCGAGGGGGTATAGCGGGATCTACGAGCAGTACTTC
j_call: TRBJ2-4; clone_size: NA; d_call: NA; v_call: TRBV5-6; cdr3_aa: CASSLGYLAKNIQYF; cdr3_nt: TGTGCCAGCAGCTTGGGGTATCTAGCCAAAAACATTCAGTACTTC
j_call: TRBJ2-1; clone_size: NA; d_call: TRBD2; v_call: TRBV10-3; cdr3_aa: CAISVQGLASDEQFF; cdr3_nt: TGTGCCATCAGTGTACAGGGACTAGCTAGCGATGAGCAGTTCTTC
j_call: TRBJ2-7; clone_size: NA; d_call: NA; v_call: TRBV10-2; cdr3_aa: CASSELPSGEQYF; cdr3_nt: TGCGCCAGCAGTGAGTTACCAAGCGGCGAGCAGTACTTC
j_call: TRBJ2-7; clone_size: NA; d_call: TRBD2; v_call: TRBV28; cdr3_aa: CASSFPGGDEQYF; cdr3_nt: TGTGCCAGCAGTTTCCCCGGGGGGGACGAGCAGTACTTC
j_call: TRBJ2-4; clone_size: NA; d_call: NA; v_call: TRBV19; cdr3_aa: CASSIGPNIQYF; cdr3_nt: TGTGCCAGTAGTATAGGCCCCAACATTCAGTACTTC
j_call: TRBJ2-2; clone_size: NA; d_call: NA; v_call: TRBV2; cdr3_aa: CASSWDSNTGELFF; cdr3_nt: TGTGCCAGCAGTTGGGACTCGAACACCGGGGAGCTGTTTTTT
j_call: TRBJ1-5; clone_size: NA; d_call: TRBD1; v_call: TRBV27; cdr3_aa: CASSLRPPGTGGISNQPQHF; cdr3_nt: TGTGCCAGCAGTTTAAGGCCCCCCGGGACAGGGGGCATTAGCAATCAGCCCCAGCATTTT
j_call: TRBJ2-6; clone_size: NA; d_call: NA; v_call: TRBV19; cdr3_aa: CASSIGITGANVLTF; cdr3_nt: TGTGCCAGTAGTATAGGCATCACTGGGGCCAACGTCCTGACTTTC
j_call: TRBJ2-1; clone_size: NA; d_call: NA; v_call: TRBV7-8; cdr3_aa: CASSPSYSYNEQFF; cdr3_nt: TGTGCCAGCAGCCCCTCTTACTCCTACAATGAGCAGTTCTTC
j_call: TRBJ2-6; clone_size: NA; d_call: NA; v_call: TRBV19; cdr3_aa: CASRTVGVLSGANVLTF; cdr3_nt: TGTGCCAGTAGGACGGTAGGGGTCCTTTCTGGGGCCAACGTCCTGACTTTC
j_call: TRBJ1-1; clone_size: NA; d_call: NA; v_call: TRBV5-6; cdr3_aa: CASSLVRGHGTEAFF; cdr3_nt: TGTGCCAGCAGCTTGGTACGGGGGCACGGCACTGAAGCTTTCTTT
j_call: TRBJ1-2; clone_size: NA; d_call: NA; v_call: TRBV29-1; cdr3_aa: CSVEKAMGVYTF; cdr3_nt: TGCAGCGTTGAAAAAGCGATGGGTGTCTACACCTTC
j_call: TRBJ1-1; clone_size: NA; d_call: NA; v_call: TRBV6-5; cdr3_aa: CASSYTTGQLNTEAFF; cdr3_nt: TGTGCCAGCAGTTACACTACCGGACAGTTGAACACTGAAGCTTTCTTT
j_call: TRBJ2-1; clone_size: NA; d_call: TRBD2; v_call: TRBV10-1; cdr3_aa: CASSAISSGRAAEQFF; cdr3_nt: TGCGCCAGCAGTGCCATCTCTAGCGGGAGGGCAGCTGAGCAGTTCTTC
j_call: TRBJ2-7; clone_size: NA; d_call: NA; v_call: TRBV19; cdr3_aa: CASSWSSGTYEQYF; cdr3_nt: TGTGCCAGTAGCTGGTCCAGCGGCACCTACGAGCAGTACTTC
j_call: TRBJ1-4; clone_size: NA; d_call: TRBD1; v_call: TRBV18; cdr3_aa: CASSPLAGQGSATNEKLFF; cdr3_nt: TGTGCCAGCTCACCACTAGCGGGACAGGGCTCTGCAACTAATGAAAAACTGTTTTTT
j_call: TRBJ1-2; clone_size: NA; d_call: NA; v_call: TRBV30; cdr3_aa: CAWSNIGGGGYTF; cdr3_nt: TGTGCCTGGAGTAATATCGGGGGTGGAGGCTACACCTTC
j_call: TRBJ1-1; clone_size: NA; d_call: NA; v_call: TRBV2; cdr3_aa: CASSLKVEAFF; cdr3_nt: TGTGCCAGCAGTCTTAAGGTTGAGGCTTTCTTT
j_call: TRBJ2-5; clone_size: NA; d_call: NA; v_call: TRBV7-2; cdr3_aa: CASSLVGYQETQYF; cdr3_nt: TGTGCCAGCAGCTTAGTTGGCTACCAAGAGACCCAGTACTTC
j_call: TRBJ1-5; clone_size: once; d_call: NA; v_call: TRBV21-1; cdr3_aa: CASSKAAGKPSNQPQHF; cdr3_nt: TGTGCCAGCAGCAAAGCAGCGGGGAAACCGAGCAATCAGCCCCAGCATTTT
j_call: TRBJ2-7; clone_size: NA; d_call: NA; v_call: TRBV2; cdr3_aa: CASSLRSATYEQYF; cdr3_nt: TGTGCCAGCAGTCTCCGTAGCGCAACCTACGAGCAGTACTTC
j_call: TRBJ2-1; clone_size: NA; d_call: NA; v_call: TRBV5-1; cdr3_aa: CASSLGDWTKEQFF; cdr3_nt: TGCGCCAGCAGCTTGGGGGACTGGACAAAAGAGCAGTTCTTC
j_call: TRBJ1-5; clone_size: NA; d_call: TRBD1; v_call: TRBV27; cdr3_aa: CASSSGTGKYQPQHF; cdr3_nt: TGTGCCAGCAGTTCTGGGACAGGGAAGTATCAGCCCCAGCATTTT
j_call: TRBJ1-5; clone_size: NA; d_call: NA; v_call: TRBV10-3; cdr3_aa: CAISDGHGQPQHF; cdr3_nt: TGTGCCATCAGTGACGGGCATGGGCAGCCCCAGCATTTT
j_call: TRBJ1-1; clone_size: NA; d_call: NA; v_call: TRBV6-1; cdr3_aa: CASRSSGFTEAFF; cdr3_nt: TGTGCCAGCAGATCCTCGGGGTTCACTGAAGCTTTCTTT
j_call: TRBJ1-1; clone_size: NA; d_call: NA; v_call: TRBV7-3; cdr3_aa: CASSLSPVNTEAFF; cdr3_nt: TGTGCCAGCAGCTTATCCCCGGTGAACACTGAAGCTTTCTTT
j_call: TRBJ2-7; clone_size: NA; d_call: NA; v_call: TRBV27; cdr3_aa: CASSLVGRGSSYEQYF; cdr3_nt: TGTGCCAGCAGTTTAGTAGGGCGCGGTTCTTCCTACGAGCAGTACTTC